The rows below give T cell receptor beta chains drawn from one sample of a study of PD-1 blockade in classical Hodgkin lymphoma. Repertoires were generated with immunoSEQ multiplex PCR, while TCRdb's copy carries only in-frame clones and drops some. Of 20,000 to 25,000 clones detected, roughly 76% appear once; the ten largest clones hold 1% to 1.5%. Source: CD4+ T cells from blood, taken before the fourth cycle of nivolumab. These receptors all come from a human donor with classical Hodgkin lymphoma. Each CDR3 is given with its conserved first and last residue. The order of the fields is clone size, D gene, V gene, J gene, CDR3 DNA, CDR3 protein. D genes are given only for firm matches. Part of the rows lack a size; the others show once, few, many or a class for expanded clones.

-	-	TRBV7-8	TRBJ1-1	TGTGCCAGCAGCACAAACCGGGGGCCGGGGAACACTGAAGCTTTCTTT	CASSTNRGPGNTEAFF
-	-	TRBV30	TRBJ2-7	TGTGCCTGGAGTGTAAACGGTTACTCGGAGCAGTACTTC	CAWSVNGYSEQYF
-	TRBD2	TRBV27	TRBJ2-3	TGTGCCAGCAGAAGGGGCTGGCGGGGGATTAGCACAGATACGCAGTATTTT	CASRRGWRGISTDTQYF
-	-	TRBV7-2	TRBJ1-3	TGTGCCAGCAGCACCAGGGGTAGGGGAAACACCATATATTTT	CASSTRGRGNTIYF
few	-	TRBV29-1	TRBJ1-2	TGCAGCGTTGTAACAGACCCGAACTATGGCTACACCTTC	CSVVTDPNYGYTF
few	-	TRBV5-1	TRBJ1-1	TGCGCCAGCAGCTTGGCCCTACATGACACTGAAGCTTTCTTT	CASSLALHDTEAFF
-	-	TRBV18	TRBJ2-2	TGTGCCAGCTCGTCAGTGTCAGGGGAATCCGGGGAGCTGTTTTTT	CASSSVSGESGELFF
-	-	TRBV10-3	TRBJ2-5	TGTGCCATCAGTGAGTCTGGACGGGGGAGCCAAGAGACCCAGTACTTC	CAISESGRGSQETQYF
once	-	TRBV6-5	TRBJ1-4	TGTGCCAGCAGTCCTCTACAAGCCACTAATGAAAAACTGTTTTTT	CASSPLQATNEKLFF
few	TRBD1	TRBV7-2	TRBJ2-2	TGTGCCAGCAGAAAAGACAGGGCGAACACCGGGGAGCTGTTTTTT	CASRKDRANTGELFF
-	-	TRBV7-2	TRBJ2-5	TGTGCCAGCAGCGAACCGGGGGTAGAGACCCAGTACTTC	CASSEPGVETQYF
few	TRBD1	TRBV4-2	TRBJ1-1	TGTGCCAGCAGCCAAGATCTAGGACAGGACCTAGGCGCTGAAGCTTTCTTT	CASSQDLGQDLGAEAFF
-	-	TRBV21-1	TRBJ2-7	TGTGCCAGCAGCAAAGTAAGGTGGACCGGGACAGGGGCGGTGCAGTACTTC	CASSKVRWTGTGAVQYF
-	-	TRBV5-6	TRBJ2-5	TGTGCCAGCAACTCCATGCTGATCCAAGAGACCCAGTACTTC	CASNSMLIQETQYF
-	TRBD1	TRBV5-1	TRBJ1-4	TGCGCCAGCAGCCGACAGGGCTCAACTAATGAAAAACTGTTTTTT	CASSRQGSTNEKLFF
medium-sized	-	TRBV28	TRBJ1-1	TGTGCCAGCAGTTTATGGTTAAGGACTGAAGCTTTCTTT	CASSLWLRTEAFF
-	-	TRBV6-6	TRBJ1-2	TGTGCCAGCAGTTACGCGGCAGGGACCTATGGCTACACCTTC	CASSYAAGTYGYTF
-	-	TRBV2	TRBJ2-1	TGTGCCAGCAGTGAAGCGCTCGGGACTCGCCAGTTCTTC	CASSEALGTRQFF
-	-	TRBV5-1	TRBJ1-1	TGCGCCAGCAGCTGGTCGGAGAACACTGAAGCTTTCTTT	CASSWSENTEAFF
-	TRBD1	TRBV5-6	TRBJ1-2	TGTGCCAGCAGCTCGGGACAGGGGGCTTACTATGGCTACACCTTC	CASSSGQGAYYGYTF
-	-	TRBV9	TRBJ1-1	TGTGCCAGCAGCAAGAGGACGGATTTTGAAGCTTTCTTT	CASSKRTDFEAFF
once	-	TRBV28	TRBJ1-1	TGTGCCAGCAGTTACCGCGCCTCGAACACTGAAGCTTTCTTT	CASSYRASNTEAFF
-	TRBD2	TRBV6-5	TRBJ2-7	TGTGCCAGCAGTCGCGGGGACTACTCCTACGAGCAGTACTTC	CASSRGDYSYEQYF
-	TRBD2	TRBV7-2	TRBJ2-1	TGTGCCAGCAGCGCCCGCCCTAGACTAGCGAGCGGTAATGAGCAGTTCTTC	CASSARPRLASGNEQFF
-	TRBD1	TRBV7-7	TRBJ2-7	TGTGCTAGCAGCTCGACAGGGGCGGGAGAGCAGTACTTC	CASSSTGAGEQYF
-	-	TRBV14	TRBJ2-1	TGTGCCAGCAGCCAAGCGGGATTCGGCTTGTTACAGTTCTTC	CASSQAGFGLLQFF
few	-	TRBV7-2	TRBJ2-1	TGTGCCAGCAGCCCGCCTAGAAACTCCTACAATGAGCAGTTCTTC	CASSPPRNSYNEQFF
-	-	TRBV7-8	TRBJ1-5	TGTGCCAGCACCGCTACCGGTTGGGGGATCAATCAGCCCCAGCATTTT	CASTATGWGINQPQHF
-	-	TRBV7-2	TRBJ1-1	TGTGCCAGCAGCTACAGGGTGAGAACTGAAGCTTTCTTT	CASSYRVRTEAFF
few	TRBD2	TRBV27	TRBJ2-2	TGTGCCACCTATGGACTAGGCTTGAACACCGGGGAGCTGTTTTTT	CATYGLGLNTGELFF
-	-	TRBV10-3	TRBJ1-2	TGTGCCATCAGTGAGTTCCCCGAGCCGGGAGCCTATGGCTACACCTTC	CAISEFPEPGAYGYTF
-	TRBD1	TRBV5-6	TRBJ2-7	TGTGCCAGCAGCTTGGTTGGGACAGCAATCACCTACGAGCAGTACTTC	CASSLVGTAITYEQYF
-	-	TRBV5-1	TRBJ2-7	TGCGCCAGCAGTTATACAGTGGGGGCCACCTACGAGCAGTACTTC	CASSYTVGATYEQYF
few	-	TRBV19	TRBJ1-1	TGTGCCAGTAGTCACATGAACACTGAAGCTTTCTTT	CASSHMNTEAFF
-	-	TRBV29-1	TRBJ1-5	TGCAGCGTTGAAGTCACAAATGGGCCCCAGCATTTT	CSVEVTNGPQHF
-	-	TRBV18	TRBJ2-5	TGTGCCAGCTCACCAAGGGGGATCCAAGAGACCCAGTACTTC	CASSPRGIQETQYF
-	-	TRBV7-9	TRBJ1-3	TGTGCCAGCAGCTTACAGGGTATCAGGACTGGAAACACCATATATTTT	CASSLQGIRTGNTIYF
-	TRBD1	TRBV27	TRBJ1-5	TGTGCCAGCAGTAGGGACAGGTTGGGAAATCAGCCCCAGCATTTT	CASSRDRLGNQPQHF
-	-	TRBV19	TRBJ1-1	TGTGCCAGTAGTATCGCGCACGGGAGGTGGAACACTGAAGCTTTCTTT	CASSIAHGRWNTEAFF
-	-	TRBV5-1	TRBJ1-1	TGCGCCAGCAGATTTGACACCGCCAACACTGAAGCTTTCTTT	CASRFDTANTEAFF
-	-	TRBV5-5	TRBJ1-3	TGTGCCAGCAGACTAAGCTCTGGAAACACCATATATTTT	CASRLSSGNTIYF
-	TRBD1	TRBV18	TRBJ1-6	TGTGCCAGCTCACTCCAAGGGACAGGGGCGGATTCACCCCTCCACTTT	CASSLQGTGADSPLHF
-	TRBD1	TRBV7-9	TRBJ1-4	TGTGCCAGCAGCTTTATGACAGGGGGCTCTGAAAAACTGTTTTTT	CASSFMTGGSEKLFF
few	-	TRBV2	TRBJ2-2	TGTGCCAGCAGTTTTACCTACAGGAGAGATGACGGGGAGCTGTTTTTT	CASSFTYRRDDGELFF
-	-	TRBV19	TRBJ2-7	TGTGCCAGTAGTATGAGGACATCATACGAGCAGTACTTC	CASSMRTSYEQYF
-	-	TRBV19	TRBJ2-1	TGTGCCAGTAGGATTTACAATGAGCAGTTCTTC	CASRIYNEQFF
-	-	TRBV2	TRBJ2-3	TGTGCCAGCAGGAAAAGAAACACAGATACGCAGTATTTT	CASRKRNTDTQYF
-	-	TRBV7-2	TRBJ2-3	TGTGCCAGCAGCTTAGTTGGGGTCTCCGTAGATACGCAGTATTTT	CASSLVGVSVDTQYF
-	TRBD1	TRBV5-6	TRBJ2-7	TGTGCCAGCAGCCCCAGCCGGACAGGGGGCTCCGAGCAGTACTTC	CASSPSRTGGSEQYF
-	TRBD1	TRBV9	TRBJ1-2	TGTGCCAGCAGCGTAGGTGGACAGGGCGCTAACTATGGCTACACCTTC	CASSVGGQGANYGYTF
-	-	TRBV10-3	TRBJ1-1	TGTGCCACCAGCAGACAGGCGTCCGACACTGAAGCCTTCTTT	CATSRQASDTEAFF
-	-	TRBV18	TRBJ2-3	TGTGCCAGCTCTAGCAGCCTAGCTACTAGCACAGATACGCAGTATTTT	CASSSSLATSTDTQYF
-	-	TRBV2	TRBJ2-7	TGTGCCAGCAGGCAGGACTCCTACGAGCAGTACTTC	CASRQDSYEQYF
-	TRBD1	TRBV7-2	TRBJ2-1	TGTGCCAGCAGCTCTGGACAGGCCTACTACAATGAGCAGTTCTTC	CASSSGQAYYNEQFF
-	TRBD1	TRBV27	TRBJ2-2	TGTGCCAGCACGACAGGGGGTAAAACCGGGGAGCTGTTTTTT	CASTTGGKTGELFF
-	-	TRBV18	TRBJ2-7	TGTGCCAGCTCACCAAGGACAGAATCCTACGAGCAGTACTTC	CASSPRTESYEQYF
-	TRBD1	TRBV5-8	TRBJ1-5	TGTGCCAGCAGCCCCGGACAGGGGGCTGGGCAGCCCCAGCATTTT	CASSPGQGAGQPQHF
-	-	TRBV9	TRBJ2-7	TGTGCCAGCAGCGTAGGCACAGGGAAAAACTACGAGCAGTACTTC	CASSVGTGKNYEQYF
-	-	TRBV28	TRBJ1-5	TGTGCCAGCAGTTCCCAGACATTCCGTGAGACCCAGCATTTT	CASSSQTFRETQHF
-	TRBD2	TRBV20-1	TRBJ2-1	TGCAGTGCGTGGACTAGCGAGCAGTTCTTC	CSAWTSEQFF